What follows is one T cell receptor (beta chain) and its context. Its specificity is unknown. The data derive from a study of CD8 T cell repertoires and HIV-1 epitope variants. Study summary: Each of Twenty-five Gag and Nef epitope peptides stimulated a separate culture. Tested: three Gag epitope families, Nef HW9 and YT9.

This CDR3 has 17 residues. V shed 5 bases and J shed 3 bases, with 19 bases lying between them. Germline values: CDR1 SGHTA, CDR2 FQGNSA. Sequencing of TCR beta CDR3 used immunoSEQ survey depth. Clones were read by immunoSEQ multiplex PCR, and TCRdb kept only the in-frame ones, dropping some. The profile shows about 5,300 clones, around 63% of them singletons. Sequenced input: cultured CD8+ T cells derived from PBMCs. The gene calls are TRBV7-2 and TRBJ1-4; the D gene is possibly TRBD1 (5 bases). This clonotype was obtained from a male donor with HIV. CDR3 DNA: TGTGCCAGCAGCCTAACCACGGACATTTCATCTAATGAAAAACTGTTTTTT. Encoded protein: CASSLTTDISSNEKLFF.